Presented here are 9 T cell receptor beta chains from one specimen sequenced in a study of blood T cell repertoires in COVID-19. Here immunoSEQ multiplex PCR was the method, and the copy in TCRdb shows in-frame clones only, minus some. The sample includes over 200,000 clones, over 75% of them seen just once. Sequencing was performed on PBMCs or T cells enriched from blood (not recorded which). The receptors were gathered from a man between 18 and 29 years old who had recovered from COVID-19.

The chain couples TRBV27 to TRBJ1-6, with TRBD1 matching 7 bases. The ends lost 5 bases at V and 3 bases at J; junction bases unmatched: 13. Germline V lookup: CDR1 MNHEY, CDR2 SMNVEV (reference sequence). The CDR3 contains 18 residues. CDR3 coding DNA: TGTGCCAGCAGTCAGACCCTTTCAGGACAGGTCTATAATTCACCCCTCCACTTT. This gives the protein CASSQTLSGQVYNSPLHF.

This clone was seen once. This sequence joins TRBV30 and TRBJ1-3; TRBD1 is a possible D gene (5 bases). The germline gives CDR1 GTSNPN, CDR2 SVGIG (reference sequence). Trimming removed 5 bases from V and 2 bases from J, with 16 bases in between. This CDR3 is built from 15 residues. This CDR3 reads CAWSAGEVTGNTIYF. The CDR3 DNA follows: TGTGCCTGGTCCGCGGGGGAGGTAACTGGAAACACCATATATTTT.

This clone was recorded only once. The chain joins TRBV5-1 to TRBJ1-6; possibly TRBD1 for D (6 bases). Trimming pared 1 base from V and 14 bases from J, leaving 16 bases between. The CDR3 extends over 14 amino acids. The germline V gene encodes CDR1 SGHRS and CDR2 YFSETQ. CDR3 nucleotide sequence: TGCGCCAGCAGCTTGCGGACCGACAGGTTAGCCCTCCACTTT. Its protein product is CASSLRTDRLALHF.

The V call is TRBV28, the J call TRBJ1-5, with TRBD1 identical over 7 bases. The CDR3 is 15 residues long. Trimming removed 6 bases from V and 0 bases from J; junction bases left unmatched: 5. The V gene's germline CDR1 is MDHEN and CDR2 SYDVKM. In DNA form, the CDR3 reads TGTGCCAGCAGGTCGGGACAGATTAGCAATCAGCCCCAGCATTTT. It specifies CASRSGQISNQPQHF.

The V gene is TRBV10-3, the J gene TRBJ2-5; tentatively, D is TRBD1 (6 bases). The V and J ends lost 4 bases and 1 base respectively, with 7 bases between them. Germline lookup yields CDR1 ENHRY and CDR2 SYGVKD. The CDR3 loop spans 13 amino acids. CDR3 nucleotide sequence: TGTGCCATCAGTGGGACAGTCCAAGAGACCCAGTACTTC. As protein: CAISGTVQETQYF.

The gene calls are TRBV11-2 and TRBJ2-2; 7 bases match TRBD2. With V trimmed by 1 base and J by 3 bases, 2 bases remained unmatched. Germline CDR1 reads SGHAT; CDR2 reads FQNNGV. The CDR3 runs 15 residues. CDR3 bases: TGTGCCAGCAGCTTAGTAACTAGCGACACCGGGGAGCTGTTTTTT. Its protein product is CASSLVTSDTGELFF.

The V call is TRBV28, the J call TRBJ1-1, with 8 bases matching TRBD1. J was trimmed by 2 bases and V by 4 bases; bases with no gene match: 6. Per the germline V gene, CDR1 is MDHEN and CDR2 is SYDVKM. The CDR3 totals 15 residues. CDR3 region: CASSSAGQGNTEAFF. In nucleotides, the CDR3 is TGTGCCAGCAGTTCAGCAGGACAGGGTAACACTGAAGCTTTCTTT.

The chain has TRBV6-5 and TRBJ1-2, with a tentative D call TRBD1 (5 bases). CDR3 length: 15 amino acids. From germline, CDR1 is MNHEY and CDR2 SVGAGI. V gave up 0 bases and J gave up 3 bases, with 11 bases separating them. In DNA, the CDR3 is TGTGCCAGCAGTTACTCGGCGGAGGGACACTATGGCTACACCTTC. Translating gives CASSYSAEGHYGYTF.

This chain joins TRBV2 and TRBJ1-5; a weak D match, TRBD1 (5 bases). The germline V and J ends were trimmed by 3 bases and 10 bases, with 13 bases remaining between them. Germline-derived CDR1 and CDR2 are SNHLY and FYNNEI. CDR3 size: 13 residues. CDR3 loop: CASSETAGGPQHF. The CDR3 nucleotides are TGTGCCAGCAGTGAGACCGCCGGGGGTCCCCAGCATTTT.